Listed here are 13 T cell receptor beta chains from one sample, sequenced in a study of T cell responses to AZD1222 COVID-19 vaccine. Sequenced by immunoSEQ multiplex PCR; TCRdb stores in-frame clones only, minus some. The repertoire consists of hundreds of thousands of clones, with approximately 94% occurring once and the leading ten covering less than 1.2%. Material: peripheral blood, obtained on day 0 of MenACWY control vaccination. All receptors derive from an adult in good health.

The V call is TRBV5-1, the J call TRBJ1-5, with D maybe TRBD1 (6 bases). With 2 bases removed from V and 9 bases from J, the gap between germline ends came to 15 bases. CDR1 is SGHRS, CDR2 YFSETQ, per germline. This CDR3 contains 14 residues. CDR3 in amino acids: CASSFNGGSGPQHF. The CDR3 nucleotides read TGCGCCAGCAGCTTTAATGGGGGCTCGGGGCCCCAGCATTTT.

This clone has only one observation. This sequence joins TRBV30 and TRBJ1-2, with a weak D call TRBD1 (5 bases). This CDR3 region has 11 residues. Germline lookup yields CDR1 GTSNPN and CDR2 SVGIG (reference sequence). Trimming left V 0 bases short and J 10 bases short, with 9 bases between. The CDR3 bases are TGTGCCTGGAGTGTCGGACAACTCTACACCTTC. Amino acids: CAWSVGQLYTF.

CDR3 DNA sequence: TGTGCCAGCAGTGAGGTCTTCAGGGGTCAGCCCCAGCATTTT. Its translation: CASSEVFRGQPQHF. The rearrangement links TRBV6-1 to TRBJ1-5; tentative D call: TRBD1 (6 bases). This CDR3 comprises 14 residues. Per the germline V gene, CDR1 is MNHNS and CDR2 is SASEGT. Deletions cut 3 bases from V and 6 bases from J, with 12 bases between.

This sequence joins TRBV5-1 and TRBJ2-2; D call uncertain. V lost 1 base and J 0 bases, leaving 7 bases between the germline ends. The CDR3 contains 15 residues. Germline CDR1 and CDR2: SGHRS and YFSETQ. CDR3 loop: CASSLSAANTGELFF. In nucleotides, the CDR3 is TGCGCCAGCAGCTTGAGCGCTGCGAACACCGGGGAGCTGTTTTTT.

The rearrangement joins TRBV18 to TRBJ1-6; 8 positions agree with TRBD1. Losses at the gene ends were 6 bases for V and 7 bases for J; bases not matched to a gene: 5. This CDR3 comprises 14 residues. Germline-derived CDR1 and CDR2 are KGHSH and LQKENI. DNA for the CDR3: TGTGCCAGCTCCGGTGGACAGGGAAATTCACCCCTCCACTTT. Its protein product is CASSGGQGNSPLHF.

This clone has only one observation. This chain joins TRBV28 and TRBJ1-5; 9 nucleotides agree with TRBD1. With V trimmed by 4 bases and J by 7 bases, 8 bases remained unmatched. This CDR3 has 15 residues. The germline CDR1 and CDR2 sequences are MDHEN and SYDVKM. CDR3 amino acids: CASSSGQGRIQPQHF. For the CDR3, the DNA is TGTGCCAGCAGTTCGGGACAGGGTAGGATCCAGCCCCAGCATTTT.

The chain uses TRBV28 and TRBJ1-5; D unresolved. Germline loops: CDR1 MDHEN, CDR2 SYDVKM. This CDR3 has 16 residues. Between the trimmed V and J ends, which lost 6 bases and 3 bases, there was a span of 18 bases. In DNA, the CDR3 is TGTGCCAGCAGCCGACTGACTCGACGAGACAATCAGCCCCAGCATTTT. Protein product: CASSRLTRRDNQPQHF.

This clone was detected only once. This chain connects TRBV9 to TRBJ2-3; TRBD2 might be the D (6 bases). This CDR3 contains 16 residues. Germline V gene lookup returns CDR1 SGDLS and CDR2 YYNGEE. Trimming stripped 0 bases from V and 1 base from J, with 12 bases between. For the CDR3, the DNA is TGTGCCAGCAGCGTAGGCGGGGTCATGGGCACAGATACGCAGTATTTT. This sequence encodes CASSVGGVMGTDTQYF.

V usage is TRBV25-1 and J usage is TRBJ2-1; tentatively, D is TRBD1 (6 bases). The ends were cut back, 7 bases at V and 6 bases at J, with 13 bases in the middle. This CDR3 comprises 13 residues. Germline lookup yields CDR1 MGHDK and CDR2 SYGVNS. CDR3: CASIHRDGNEQFF. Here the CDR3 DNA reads TGTGCCAGCATACACAGGGACGGCAATGAGCAGTTCTTC. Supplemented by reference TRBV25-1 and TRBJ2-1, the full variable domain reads EADIYQTPRYLVIGTGKKITLECSQTMGHDKMYWYQQDPGMELHLIHYSYGVNSTEKGDLSSESTVSRIRTEHFPLTLESARPSHTSQYLCASIHRDGNEQFFGPGTRLTVL.

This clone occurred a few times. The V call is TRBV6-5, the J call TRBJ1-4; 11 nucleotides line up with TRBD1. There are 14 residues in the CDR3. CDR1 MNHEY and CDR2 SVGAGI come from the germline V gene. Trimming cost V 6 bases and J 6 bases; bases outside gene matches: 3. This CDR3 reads CASSPDRGHEKLFF. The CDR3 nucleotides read TGTGCCAGCAGCCCGGACAGGGGGCATGAAAAACTGTTTTTT.

CDR3 in amino acids: CASSSQGWNQPQHF. The DNA of the CDR3 is TGTGCCAGCAGTTCACAGGGGTGGAATCAGCCCCAGCATTTT. The chain couples TRBV6-5 to TRBJ1-5; TRBD1 matches 7 bases. This CDR3 region has 14 residues. Per the germline V gene, CDR1 is MNHEY and CDR2 is SVGAGI. Germline trimming cut 4 bases from V and 4 bases from J; bases unmatched to any gene: 4.

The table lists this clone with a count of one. This chain's CDR3 is CASRRWEDYGYTF. The CDR3 nucleotides read TGTGCCAGCAGGCGGTGGGAGGACTATGGCTACACCTTC. The chain combines TRBV27 with TRBJ1-2; no clear D. There are 13 residues in the CDR3. Germline V lookup: CDR1 MNHEY, CDR2 SMNVEV (reference sequence). Between the trimmed V and J ends, which lost 6 bases and 3 bases, there was a span of 11 bases.

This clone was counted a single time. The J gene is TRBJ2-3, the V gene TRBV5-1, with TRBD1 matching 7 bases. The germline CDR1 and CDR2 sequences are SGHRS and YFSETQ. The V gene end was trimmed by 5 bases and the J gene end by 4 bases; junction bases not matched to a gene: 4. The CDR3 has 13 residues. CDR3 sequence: CASSIQGADTQYF. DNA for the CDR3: TGCGCCAGCAGTATTCAGGGGGCAGATACGCAGTATTTT.